The sample holds a few counts of the clone carrying this TCR beta chain. Use of 60 Vbeta and 13 Jbeta primers characterized the PCR. Produced via immunoSEQ multiplex PCR; TCRdb's table is partial and in-frame only. The repertoire has 140,000 to 150,000 clones, just under 85% of them found once; the top ten carry around 9.7%. This sample is drawn from a study of cytomegalovirus exposure and HLA in healthy donors. Germline V CDR1 and CDR2: ENHRY, SYGVKD. The CDR3 is made up of 12 amino acids. Trimming removed 7 bases at V and 3 bases at J, with 6 bases between. This rearrangement joins TRBV10-3 to TRBJ2-2; tentatively, D is TRBD1 (6 bases). Sequencing was carried out using PBMCs. The origin of this receptor is an older woman in good health and CMV-seropositive. The CDR3 nucleotides are TGTGCCATCACAGGGGACACCGGGGAGCTGTTTTTT. As protein: CAITGDTGELFF.